Below are 5 T cell receptor beta chains sequenced from a single sample in a study of identifying expanded T cells in peripheral blood. This table comes from immunoSEQ multiplex PCR, and its TCRdb copy is limited to in-frame clones, with some not included. The sample lists around 60,000 clones; around four fifths were seen once. The sample consisted of blood. The receptors derive from a person aged 18 to 70 in good health.

This chain joins TRBV28 and TRBJ2-7; TRBD2 matches 9 bases. J gave up 3 bases and V 5 bases, and 8 bases lay outside the gene matches. Germline V gene data show CDR1 as MDHEN and CDR2 as SYDVKM. The CDR3 consists of 15 residues. CDR3 bases: TGTGCCAGCAGTCCGACGACTAGCGGATACTACGAGCAGTACGTC. Protein sequence: CASSPTTSGYYEQYV.

This chain connects TRBV27 to TRBJ1-6, with TRBD1 identical over 9 bases. The CDR3 loop spans 15 amino acids. The germline V gene encodes CDR1 MNHEY and CDR2 SMNVEV (reference sequence). The trim removed 6 bases at V and 11 bases at J, leaving 11 bases unmatched. The CDR3 DNA is TGTGCCAGCAGGCGACAGGGGGGTTATTCACCACCCCTCCACTTT. This gives the protein CASRRQGGYSPPLHF.

The chain has TRBV7-3 and TRBJ2-1; D call uncertain. The CDR3 runs to 15 residues. Germline CDR1 SGHTA, CDR2 FQGTGA. V dropped 1 base and J dropped 2 bases, with 9 bases sitting between them. The chain's CDR3 is CASSLMADPYNEQFF. For the CDR3, the DNA is TGTGCCAGCAGCTTAATGGCGGACCCCTACAATGAGCAGTTCTTC.

The CDR3 reads CASSSGGALDTQYF. For the CDR3, the DNA is TGTGCCAGCAGCTCCGGGGGGGCGTTAGATACGCAGTATTTT. The V gene is TRBV5-6, the J gene TRBJ2-3, with 8 bases fitting TRBD2. In germline, CDR1 is SGHDT, CDR2 YYEEEE. The J segment lost 5 bases and the V segment lost 3 bases, leaving 5 bases of the junction unmatched. The CDR3 contains 14 residues.

CDR3 loop: CASSPGSIAGDETQYF. The CDR3 DNA follows: TGCGCCAGCAGCCCCGGGAGCATAGCGGGGGATGAGACCCAGTACTTC. The rearrangement joins TRBV5-1 to TRBJ2-5; 9 bases fit TRBD2. Germline lookup yields CDR1 SGHRS and CDR2 YFSETQ. J was trimmed by 5 bases and V by 4 bases; bases with no gene match: 12. The length of the CDR3 is 16 residues. Filled out from reference TRBV5-1 and TRBJ2-5, the complete variable domain reads KAGVTQTPRYLIKTRGQQVTLSCSPISGHRSVSWYQQTPGQGLQFLFEYFSETQRNKGNFPGRFSGRQFSNSRSEMNVSTLELGDSALYLCASSPGSIAGDETQYFGPGTRLLVL.